This T cell receptor beta chain was obtained from a study of T-cell memory formation after mild COVID-19. Trimming at V came to 3 bases and at J to 0 bases, leaving 3 bases not matched to a gene. The CDR3 covers 15 residues. Germline V gene sequence: CDR1 SGDLS, CDR2 YYNGEE. Via MiXCR, TCRdb re-called the 5' RACE reads, giving one row per CDR3 protein. The repertoire holds hundreds of thousands of distinct CDR3 sequences, with 7.5% to 9.5% as singletons. Sequenced material: PBMCs or a T cell subset sorted from them (not recorded which). The chain is built from TRBV9 and TRBJ2-5; TRBD2 matches 9 bases. This receptor was obtained from a man between 18 and 35 years old who had mild COVID-19 (a few samples of this study predate the infection). Cell type and time point are not known. CDR3 protein: CASSASGGYQETQYF. In DNA form, the CDR3 reads TGTGCCAGCAGCGCCAGCGGGGGGTACCAAGAGACCCAGTACTTC.